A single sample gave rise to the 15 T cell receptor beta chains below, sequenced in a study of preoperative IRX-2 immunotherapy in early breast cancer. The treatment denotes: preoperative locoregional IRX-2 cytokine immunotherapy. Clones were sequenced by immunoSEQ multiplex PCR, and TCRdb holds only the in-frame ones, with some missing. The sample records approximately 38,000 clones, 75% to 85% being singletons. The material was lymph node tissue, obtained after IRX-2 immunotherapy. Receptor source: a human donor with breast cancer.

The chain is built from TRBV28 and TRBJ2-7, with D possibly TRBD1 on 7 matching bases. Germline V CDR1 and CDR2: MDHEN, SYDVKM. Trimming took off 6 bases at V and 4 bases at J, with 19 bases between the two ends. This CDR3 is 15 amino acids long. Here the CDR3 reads CASRNAGRGEYEQYF. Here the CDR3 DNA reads TGTGCCAGCAGGAATGCGGGCAGGGGGGAATACGAGCAGTACTTC.

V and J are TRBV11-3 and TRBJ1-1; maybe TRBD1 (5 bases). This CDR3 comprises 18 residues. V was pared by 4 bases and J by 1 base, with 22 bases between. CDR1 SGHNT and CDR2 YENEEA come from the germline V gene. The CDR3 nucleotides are TGTGCCAGCAGCTCCATTGCCTCCCCCCTAAGGGGGAACACTGAAGCTTTCTTT. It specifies CASSSIASPLRGNTEAFF.

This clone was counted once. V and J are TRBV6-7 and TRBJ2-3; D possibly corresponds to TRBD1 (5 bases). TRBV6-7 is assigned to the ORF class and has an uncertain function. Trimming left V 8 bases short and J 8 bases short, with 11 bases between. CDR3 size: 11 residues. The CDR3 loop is CASGQGSTQYF. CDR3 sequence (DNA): TGTGCCAGCGGGCAGGGCTCTACGCAGTATTTT.

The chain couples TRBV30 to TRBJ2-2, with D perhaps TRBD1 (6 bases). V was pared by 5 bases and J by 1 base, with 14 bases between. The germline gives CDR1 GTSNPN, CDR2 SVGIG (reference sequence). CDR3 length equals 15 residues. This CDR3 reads CAWGLGTLNTGELFF. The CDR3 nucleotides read TGTGCCTGGGGATTAGGGACATTGAACACCGGGGAGCTGTTTTTT.

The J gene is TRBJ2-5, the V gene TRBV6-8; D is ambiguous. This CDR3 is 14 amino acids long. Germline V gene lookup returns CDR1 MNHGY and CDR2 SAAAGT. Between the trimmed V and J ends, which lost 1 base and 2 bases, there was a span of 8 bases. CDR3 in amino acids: CASSYWAKQETQYF. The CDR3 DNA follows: TGTGCCAGCAGTTACTGGGCAAAGCAAGAGACCCAGTACTTC.

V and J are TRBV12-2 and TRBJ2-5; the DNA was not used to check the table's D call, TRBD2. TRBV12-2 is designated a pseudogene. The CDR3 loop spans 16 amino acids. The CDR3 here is CAVPSGGDDGEETQYF. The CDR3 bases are TGTGCCGTCCCTAGCGGGGGCGACGACGGTGAAGAGACCCAGTACTTC.

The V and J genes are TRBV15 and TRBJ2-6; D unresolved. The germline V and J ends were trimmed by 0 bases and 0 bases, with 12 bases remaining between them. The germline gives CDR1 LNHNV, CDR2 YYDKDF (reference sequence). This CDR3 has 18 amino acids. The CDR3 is CATSRDYPSASGANVLTF. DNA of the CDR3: TGTGCCACCAGCAGAGATTATCCCTCAGCCTCTGGGGCCAACGTCCTGACTTTC.

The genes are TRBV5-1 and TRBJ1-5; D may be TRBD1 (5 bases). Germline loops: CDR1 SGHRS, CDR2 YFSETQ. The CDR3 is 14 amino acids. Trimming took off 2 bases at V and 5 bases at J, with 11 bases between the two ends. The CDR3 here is CASSLGDRDQPQHF. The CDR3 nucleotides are TGCGCCAGCAGCTTAGGGGACCGGGATCAGCCCCAGCATTTT.

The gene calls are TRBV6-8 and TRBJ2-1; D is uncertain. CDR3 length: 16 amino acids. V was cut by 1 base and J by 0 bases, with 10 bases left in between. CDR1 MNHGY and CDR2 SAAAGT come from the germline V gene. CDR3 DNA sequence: TGTGCCAGCAGTTACTTGACCCCGAGCTCCTACAATGAGCAGTTCTTC. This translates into CASSYLTPSSYNEQFF.

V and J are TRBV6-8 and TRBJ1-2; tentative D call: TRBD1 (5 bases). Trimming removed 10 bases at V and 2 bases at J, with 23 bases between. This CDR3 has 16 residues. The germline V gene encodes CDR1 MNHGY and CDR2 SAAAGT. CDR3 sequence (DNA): TGTGCCATCAGAGGGGCGGTAGGGGACCGGAACTATGGCTACACCTTC. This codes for CAIRGAVGDRNYGYTF.

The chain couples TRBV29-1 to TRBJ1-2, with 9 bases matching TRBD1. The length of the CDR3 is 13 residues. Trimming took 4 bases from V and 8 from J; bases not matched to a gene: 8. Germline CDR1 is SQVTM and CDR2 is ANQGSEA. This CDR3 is CSVGPGTGMGYTF. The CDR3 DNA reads TGCAGCGTTGGACCCGGGACAGGGATGGGCTACACCTTC.

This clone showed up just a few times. The CDR3 reads CATSGRGMNSPLHF. The CDR3 nucleotides are TGTGCCACCAGCGGTCGGGGGATGAATTCACCCCTCCACTTT. The chain uses TRBV15 and TRBJ1-6, with a weak D call TRBD1 (5 bases). There are 14 residues in the CDR3. V was cut by 5 bases and J by 7 bases, with 12 bases left in between. Germline-derived CDR1 and CDR2 are LNHNV and YYDKDF (reference sequence).

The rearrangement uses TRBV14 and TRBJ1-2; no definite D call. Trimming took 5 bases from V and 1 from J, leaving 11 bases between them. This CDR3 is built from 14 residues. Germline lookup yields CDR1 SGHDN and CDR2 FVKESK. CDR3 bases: TGTGCCAGCAGCGCCACCCTCTATAACTATGGCTACACCTTC. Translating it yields CASSATLYNYGYTF.

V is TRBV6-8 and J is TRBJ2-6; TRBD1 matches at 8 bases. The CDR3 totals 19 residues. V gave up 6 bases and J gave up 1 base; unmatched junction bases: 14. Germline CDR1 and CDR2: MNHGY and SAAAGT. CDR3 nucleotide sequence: TGTGCCAGCAGGACGTTTCTAGGACAGGGAATTTCTGGGGCCAACGTCCTGACTTTC. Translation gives CASRTFLGQGISGANVLTF.

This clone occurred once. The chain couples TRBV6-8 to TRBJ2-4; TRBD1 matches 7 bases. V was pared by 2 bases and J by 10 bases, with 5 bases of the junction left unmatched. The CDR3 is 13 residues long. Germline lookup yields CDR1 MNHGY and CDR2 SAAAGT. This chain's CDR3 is CASSYGTVSIQYF. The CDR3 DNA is TGTGCCAGCAGTTACGGGACAGTGAGTATTCAGTACTTC.